Below are 12 T cell receptor beta chains sequenced from a single sample in a study of T cell responses to AZD1222 COVID-19 vaccine (dated by TCRdb to the early 2020s). Library preparation employed the immunoSEQ multiplex PCR assay. Here the immuneACCESS table is served through TCRdb, limited to in-frame sequences with V and J called. Missing clones are a known gap in these copies; in checked studies unresolved V genes cover under half, and the rest lacks a known reason. The table for this sample lists 240,000 or so clones; just over 90% of them were counted only once. 0.5% to 0.65% of the sample goes to the ten largest clones. The sample's time point label, in plain terms: baseline before first vaccination. This material consisted of peripheral blood, taken on day 0 of AZD1222 vaccination. The receptor source for this set is an adult in good health.

The rearrangement uses TRBV19 and TRBJ1-2; 8 positions match TRBD1. This CDR3 contains 14 residues. Unmatched junction bases numbered 7, after V lost 7 bases and J lost 3 bases. CDR1 is LNHDA, CDR2 SQIVND, per germline (reference sequence). CDR3: CASKNPGGYYGYTF. The CDR3 DNA reads as TGTGCCAGTAAAAACCCAGGGGGCTACTATGGCTACACCTTC.

The rearrangement uses TRBV4-1 and TRBJ2-2; D uncertain. Germline V gene data show CDR1 as MGHRA and CDR2 as YSYEKL. V lost 4 bases and J lost 5, with 11 bases in between. This CDR3 has 14 residues. CDR3 DNA sequence: TGCGCCAGCAGCCCAATGTTAAGGACCGGGGAGCTGTTTTTT. This translates into CASSPMLRTGELFF.

The chain employs TRBV28 and TRBJ1-1; D is unclear. Germline CDR1 and CDR2: MDHEN and SYDVKM. V shed 3 bases and J shed 4 bases, with 12 bases lying between them. The CDR3 is 14 residues long. The CDR3 loop is CASSLWTAITEAFF. The CDR3 DNA follows: TGTGCCAGCAGTTTGTGGACTGCTATCACTGAAGCTTTCTTT.

The chain joins TRBV3-1 (or the pseudogene TRBV3-2) to TRBJ2-3; D gene ambiguous. CDR3 length: 16 residues. CDR1 LGHDT and CDR2 YNNKEL come from the germline V gene (reference sequence). V lost 1 base and J 2 bases, leaving 13 bases between the germline ends. In DNA form, the CDR3 reads TGTGCCAGCAGCCAAGGAGTCGGGCAGCCCACAGATACGCAGTATTTT. Translating it yields CASSQGVGQPTDTQYF.

The rearrangement links TRBV2 to TRBJ2-7, with a possible D match to TRBD1 (6 bases). The CDR3 contains 13 residues. The germline CDR1 and CDR2 sequences are SNHLY and FYNNEI. V lost 7 bases and J lost 4, with 14 bases in between. The CDR3, as DNA: TGTGCCAGCAAGGCAGGGGTGGAGTACGAGCAGTACTTC. This codes for CASKAGVEYEQYF.

This clone has only one observation. The V and J genes are TRBV3-1 (or the pseudogene TRBV3-2) and TRBJ2-5; no firm D call. The CDR3 covers 11 residues. V shed 2 bases and J shed 2 bases, with 0 bases lying between them. The germline gives CDR1 LGHDT, CDR2 YNNKEL (reference sequence). CDR3 DNA sequence: TGTGCCAGCAGCCAACAAGAGACCCAGTACTTC. Translating it yields CASSQQETQYF.

The rearrangement joins TRBV19 to TRBJ1-1; 9 positions match TRBD1. CDR3 length equals 17 residues. The V gene's germline CDR1 is LNHDA and CDR2 SQIVND (reference sequence). V trimming: 5 bases; J trimming: 0 bases; junction bases outside the gene matches: 10. CDR3 region: CASSPRGTGYMNTEAFF. For the CDR3, the DNA is TGTGCCAGTAGTCCCCGCGGGACAGGGTACATGAACACTGAAGCTTTCTTT.

The chain is built from TRBV7-9 and TRBJ1-2, with D unclear. The CDR3 loop spans 14 amino acids. Per germline, CDR1 SEHNR and CDR2 FQNEAQ (reference sequence). V lost 5 bases and J lost 0, with 10 bases in between. CDR3 in amino acids: CASSTSPTNYGYTF. As DNA, the CDR3 is TGTGCCAGCAGCACTTCGCCCACTAACTATGGCTACACCTTC.

The chain recombines TRBV5-4 with TRBJ2-2, with D perhaps matching TRBD1 or TRBD2 (5 bases each). The CDR3 covers 14 residues. V was shortened by 4 bases and J by 7 bases, with 14 bases between the two germline ends. Germline V gene data show CDR1 as SGHNT and CDR2 as YYREEE (reference sequence). CDR3 sequence (DNA): TGTGCCAGCAGCCCCGGGACCGCTCGCGGGGAGCTGTTTTTT. Residues: CASSPGTARGELFF.

The chain combines TRBV9 with TRBJ2-1; TRBD2 matches 7 bases. The J segment lost 6 bases and the V segment lost 2 bases, leaving 14 bases of the junction unmatched. CDR3 size: 17 residues. The germline V gene has CDR1 SGDLS and CDR2 YYNGEE. The CDR3 is CASSVRSGTPPGNEQFF. CDR3 DNA sequence: TGTGCCAGCAGCGTTCGGAGCGGGACTCCTCCGGGCAATGAGCAGTTCTTC.

DNA of the CDR3: TGTGCCAGCAGTGAACGGGGGTACCCAGGCGAAAAACTGTTTTTT. Amino acids: CASSERGYPGEKLFF. The chain has TRBV6-1 and TRBJ1-4; the D gene is possibly TRBD1 (5 bases). The CDR3 sequence is 15 residues long. The germline gives CDR1 MNHNS, CDR2 SASEGT. The V end lost 2 bases, the J end lost 8 bases, and 15 bases lay between the germline ends.

This chain uses TRBV27 with TRBJ1-1; 8 bases line up with TRBD1. The CDR3 is made up of 14 amino acids. Losses at the gene ends were 4 bases for V and 1 base for J; bases not matched to a gene: 2. CDR1 MNHEY and CDR2 SMNVEV come from the germline V gene (reference sequence). Here the CDR3 DNA reads TGTGCCAGCAGTTGGGGGACAGGGAACACTGAAGCTTTCTTT. It encodes CASSWGTGNTEAFF.